Each of the 21 T cell receptor beta chains below was sequenced from the same sample in a study of tumor and adjacent non-tumor tissue in lung cancer. The library came from three nested PCR rounds adapted from ARM-PCR protocols. From the multiplex PCR reads, TCRdb called clonotypes with MiXCR, one entry per CDR3 protein. Of some 100,000 distinct CDR3 sequences in the sample, roughly 75% were seen once. The template was RNA from unsorted bulk tissue. The specimen sequenced was lung tumor tissue. Receptor source: a woman aged 60-75 years with non-small cell lung cancer.

This clonotype was detected ten times or more. The chain is built from TRBV29-1 and TRBJ1-2; the D gene is possibly TRBD1 (5 bases). The CDR3 loop spans 12 amino acids. Germline V lookup: CDR1 SQVTM, CDR2 ANQGSEA. The V end was cut by 7 bases, the J end by 7 bases, with 16 bases between. The CDR3 is CSDQRGLGGYTF. In DNA, the CDR3 is TGCAGCGACCAAAGGGGCTTGGGTGGCTACACCTTC.

The chain couples TRBV4-2 to TRBJ1-1; D unresolved. The CDR3 has 13 amino acids. Trimming pared 7 bases from V and 3 bases from J, leaving 12 bases between. Germline V CDR1 and CDR2: LGHNA, YNFKEQ. For the CDR3, the DNA is TGTGCCAGCAACTGGAATCTATACACTGAAGCTTTCTTT. Amino acid sequence: CASNWNLYTEAFF.

A note on this clonotype: One junction end does not reproduce the germline sequence, and a read error may be involved. The chain recombines TRBV5-1 with TRBJ2-2, with D tentatively TRBD2 (5 bases). Germline V lookup: CDR1 SGHRS, CDR2 YFSETQ. The CDR3 is 13 amino acids. The chain's CDR3 is CASSFTESGELLF. In DNA form, the CDR3 reads TGCGCCAGCAGCTTCACGGAATCCGGGGAGCTGTTATTT.

Of note for this clonotype: This may arise from a read error, as a much more abundant clone is one base away. The V call is TRBV6-2 or TRBV6-3, the J call TRBJ1-5, with D unresolved. Germline CDR1 is MNHEY and CDR2 is SVGEGT. The CDR3 loop spans 17 amino acids. CDR3 coding DNA: TGTGTCAGCAGTTACTCCCCTGGGCAGCGCCTTAATCAGCCCCAGCATTTT. As protein: CVSSYSPGQRLNQPQHF.

About this clonotype itself: One base away lies a much larger clone, so this may be a sequencing read error. V gene TRBV4-3 combines with J gene TRBJ1-2, with D possibly matching TRBD1 (5 bases). Trimming pared 4 bases from V and 7 bases from J, leaving 22 bases between. Germline CDR1 LGHNA, CDR2 YSLEER. The CDR3 spans 16 residues. CDR3 DNA: TGCGCCAGCAGCCCTTCAACCGGGACCTCAAAGGGTGGCTACACCTTC. Residues: CASSPSTGTSKGGYTF.

In regard to this clonotype: A much larger clone differs by one base, so this may be a read error. This chain connects TRBV20-1 to TRBJ2-7, with TRBD2 matching 10 bases. CDR1 and CDR2 (germline): DFQATT, SNEGSKA (reference sequence). There are 14 residues in the CDR3. This chain's CDR3 is CSVRDERGGPTQYF. DNA of the CDR3: TGCAGTGTTAGAGATGAGCGGGGGGGCCCTACGCAGTACTTC.

There are a few counts of this clonotype. This chain connects TRBV12-3 or TRBV12-4 to TRBJ2-2, with D possibly TRBD2 on 5 matching bases. This CDR3 region has 14 residues. With 6 bases removed from V and 2 bases from J, the gap between germline ends came to 10 bases. Here the CDR3 DNA reads TGTGCCAGCAGACTTGGACTCAACACCGGGGAGCTGTTTTTT. It is translated as CASRLGLNTGELFF.

This clonotype was counted a few times. A single base separates this from a much larger clone, so it may be a read error. The chain has TRBV20-1 and TRBJ2-6, with D possibly called TRBD1 or TRBD2 (6 bases each). The CDR3 is made up of 15 amino acids. Trimming took off 6 bases at V and 3 bases at J, with 15 bases between the two ends. Germline V gene sequence: CDR1 DFQATT, CDR2 SNEGSKA (reference sequence). CDR3 DNA: TGCAGTGCAGGAGGGGGTGACAGTGGGGCCAACGTCCTGACTTTC. It is translated as CSAGGGDSGANVLTF.

The gene calls are TRBV2 and TRBJ1-2, with 10 bases lining up with TRBD1. The germline gives CDR1 SNHLY, CDR2 FYNNEI. The CDR3 contains 17 residues. The J segment lost 6 bases and the V segment lost 2 bases, leaving 12 bases of the junction unmatched. CDR3 amino acids: CASSEFLVGQGTHGYTF. For the CDR3, the DNA is TGTGCCAGCAGTGAATTCTTAGTGGGACAGGGGACCCATGGCTACACCTTC.

A word on this clonotype: Since a much larger clone is just one base distant, this may be a read error. The chain links TRBV6-6 to TRBJ2-3; 10 bases are shared with TRBD1. CDR1 is MNHNY and CDR2 is SVGAGI in the germline V gene (reference sequence). Trimming took 8 bases from V and 8 from J; bases not matched to a gene: 4. The CDR3 totals 12 residues. CDR3 nucleotide sequence: TGTGCCAGCGACAGGGGGCAAGTTACGCAGTATTTT. The encoded protein is CASDRGQVTQYF.

Turning to this clonotype: The junction and the germline gene differ at one end; a read error may be behind it. The chain couples TRBV5-1 to TRBJ1-1; no definite D call. Germline assignment: CDR1 SGHRS and CDR2 YFSETQ. The CDR3 contains 15 residues. The CDR3 region has the DNA TGCGCCAGCAGCTTGGGCCGCATATATGGGGATGAAGTTTTCTTT. Translation: CASSLGRIYGDEVFF.

To note about this clonotype: Mismatch with germline at one junction end may stem from a read error. This rearrangement joins TRBV10-1 to TRBJ2-1; D is possibly TRBD1 or TRBD2 (5 bases each). The germline V gene has CDR1 WNHNN and CDR2 SYGVQD (reference sequence). The CDR3 is made up of 12 amino acids. In DNA form, the CDR3 reads TGCGCCATGAGGGGAAGTTACAATGAGCACTTCTTC. Translating gives CAMRGSYNEHFF.

This chain connects TRBV6-1 to TRBJ2-5, with TRBD1 matching 10 bases. The germline V gene has CDR1 MNHNS and CDR2 SASEGT. The J segment lost 5 bases and the V segment lost 7 bases, leaving 7 bases of the junction unmatched. There are 14 residues in the CDR3. CDR3 amino acids: CASNKWTGGETQYF. In DNA form, the CDR3 reads TGTGCCAGCAATAAATGGACAGGGGGGGAGACCCAGTACTTC.

In DNA form, the CDR3 reads TGTGCCAGCCGGGTCGGGGCCAAGGTGCTGACTTTC. It is translated as CASRVGAKVLTF. V usage is TRBV6-1 and J usage is TRBJ2-6; D assignment may be TRBD1 or TRBD2 (5 bases each). V was trimmed by 8 bases and J by 16 bases, leaving 18 bases between them. Germline lookup yields CDR1 MNHNS and CDR2 SASEGT. The CDR3 totals 12 residues.

This clonotype was seen at least ten times. The rearrangement links TRBV28 to TRBJ1-3; D is perhaps TRBD1 (5 bases). Germline loops: CDR1 MDHEN, CDR2 SYDVKM. This CDR3 spans 16 amino acids. V dropped 6 bases and J dropped 8 bases, with 23 bases sitting between them. The CDR3 nucleotides read TGTGCCAGCAGGAAGTTGGGGGGAAACGGTGTGGACACCATATATTTT. Translating gives CASRKLGGNGVDTIYF.

About this clonotype itself: This is likely a read error, given that the CDR3 carries no conserved phenylalanine or tryptophan at its end. V and J are TRBV11-2 and TRBJ1-6; 8 nucleotides line up with TRBD1. The germline gives CDR1 SGHAT, CDR2 FQNNGV. V lost 0 bases to trimming and J lost 11 bases; unmatched junction nucleotides: 6. The CDR3 contains 15 residues. For the CDR3, the DNA is TGTGCCAGCAGCTTAGATATTACAGGGGGGACACCCCTCCACATT. Encoded protein: CASSLDITGGTPLHI.

As regards this clonotype: The junction shows a germline mismatch at one end, possibly a read error. The CDR3 coding sequence is TGCGCCAGCAGCCAAGGACAGACTGAAGTTTTCTTC. Its translation is CASSQGQTEVFF. The chain has TRBV4-1 and TRBJ1-1, with D perhaps TRBD1 (5 bases). The CDR3 is made up of 12 amino acids. Germline V gene sequence: CDR1 MGHRA, CDR2 YSYEKL.

This rearrangement joins TRBV24-1 to TRBJ1-4; 7 bases align to TRBD1. This CDR3 comprises 15 residues. Per the germline V gene, CDR1 is KGHDR and CDR2 is SFDVKD. After removal of 4 bases from V and 3 bases from J, the junction contained 4 bases not matched to a gene. This CDR3 reads CATSEAGTANEKLFF. CDR3 coding DNA: TGTGCCACCAGTGAAGCCGGGACAGCTAATGAAAAACTGTTTTTT.

The chain has TRBV6-6 and TRBJ2-1; D possibly corresponds to TRBD1 (5 bases). Trimming took 0 bases from V and 15 from J, leaving 18 bases between them. This CDR3 is 14 amino acids long. From germline, CDR1 is MNHNY and CDR2 SVGAGI (reference sequence). CDR3 nucleotides: TGTGCCAGCAGTTACTCCCTTTACAGGAATGTGCGGTTCTTC. It yields the protein CASSYSLYRNVRFF.

This clonotype was recorded at least ten times. J is TRBJ1-2 and V is TRBV29-1; 8 bases line up with TRBD1. CDR3 length: 11 amino acids. Unmatched junction bases numbered 6, after V lost 7 bases and J lost 8 bases. Germline CDR1 and CDR2: SQVTM and ANQGSEA. The CDR3 region has the DNA TGCAGCGGCCTGACAGGGGTCGGCTACACCTTC. The encoded protein is CSGLTGVGYTF.

Worth noting for this clonotype: A much larger clone sits a single nucleotide away, making a read error possible. This chain connects TRBV4-2 to TRBJ1-5; D uncertain. Trimming took 4 bases from V and 8 from J, leaving 18 bases between them. The CDR3 consists of 15 residues. Germline V gene sequence: CDR1 LGHNA, CDR2 YNFKEQ. The CDR3 region is CASSPAGGSMEPQHF. The CDR3 DNA follows: TGTGCCAGCAGCCCCGCGGGAGGGAGCATGGAGCCCCAGCATTTT.